This paragraph covers one T cell receptor beta chain sequence. Antigen specificity is unknown. This CDR3 comprises 20 residues. V was pared by 6 bases and J by 0 bases, with 22 bases of the junction left unmatched. Germline V gene sequence: CDR1 LNHDA, CDR2 SQIVND (reference sequence). One entry per CDR3 protein results from TCRdb running MiXCR on the PCR reads. Among nearly 650,000 distinct CDR3 sequences listed, around 25% were seen once. These data originate in a study of molecular identifiers for immune sequencing clone quantification. Notes on the study in general: Sizes of clones that are highly expanded could be underestimated (if identical TCR molecules share a barcode).

This receptor was taken from a human donor in good health. Some libraries in this study had Jurkat cell RNA spiked in. The rearrangement joins TRBV19 to TRBJ2-7; 8 bases are shared with TRBD2. The material sequenced was naive CD8+ T cells from blood, with Jurkat cell RNA spiked in. The sample's subset: FACS-sorted CD8+CD4-CCR7+CD45RA+ naive T cells. CDR3 residues: CASRRVGRDYVQNSSYEQYF. The CDR3 region has the DNA TGTGCCAGTAGGCGAGTCGGGAGGGACTACGTACAGAACAGCTCCTACGAGCAGTACTTC.